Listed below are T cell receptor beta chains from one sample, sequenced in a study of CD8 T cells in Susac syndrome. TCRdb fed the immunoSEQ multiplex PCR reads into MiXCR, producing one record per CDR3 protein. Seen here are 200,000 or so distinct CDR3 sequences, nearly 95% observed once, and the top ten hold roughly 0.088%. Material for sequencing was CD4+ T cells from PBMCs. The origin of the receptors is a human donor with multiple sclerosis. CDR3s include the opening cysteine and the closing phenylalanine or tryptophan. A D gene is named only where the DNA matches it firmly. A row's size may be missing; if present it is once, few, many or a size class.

TGCGCCAGCGCTCCCACTCTAGCGGTCGAGCAGTACTTC	CASAPTLAVEQYF	TRBV5-1	TRBJ2-7	TRBD2	-
TGTGCCAGCAGACTGCAGGGGGCGTCTGGGGCCAACGTCCTGACTTTC	CASRLQGASGANVLTF	TRBV12-3/TRBV12-4	TRBJ2-6	TRBD1	-
TGCAGTGCTAGCCGACAGGGAGTCACTGAAGCTTTCTTT	CSASRQGVTEAFF	TRBV20-1	TRBJ1-1	TRBD1	-
TGTGCCACCAGCAGAGAGAGCGGGTCACCCTACGAGCAGTACTTC	CATSRESGSPYEQYF	TRBV15	TRBJ2-7	-	-
TGCGCCAGCAGCCCGAGTGGGTCGGATACGCAGTATTTT	CASSPSGSDTQYF	TRBV4-1	TRBJ2-3	-	-
TGTGCCAGCAGCTATCACTACGAGCAGTACTTC	CASSYHYEQYF	TRBV2	TRBJ2-7	-	-
TGTGCCAGCAGCTCCCCGGGAAAGCGGGAGAGCTACGAGCAGTACTTC	CASSSPGKRESYEQYF	TRBV5-4	TRBJ2-7	TRBD2	-
TGTGCCACCAGCAGGGGCGATACGCAGTATTTT	CATSRGDTQYF	TRBV15	TRBJ2-3	-	-
TGCAGCGTTGAAGATAAAGGATACGAGCAGTACTTC	CSVEDKGYEQYF	TRBV29-1	TRBJ2-7	-	once
TGTGCCAGCCTCCCCTGGGACTCTAGTGGGACTGAAGCTTTCTTT	CASLPWDSSGTEAFF	TRBV25-1	TRBJ1-1	-	-
TGTGCCAGCAGGAAGGACAGGGGTACCGGGGAGCTGTTTTTT	CASRKDRGTGELFF	TRBV6-5	TRBJ2-2	TRBD1	-
TGTGCCTGGAGTGTCGCCAGGGGGTGGGAGACCCAGTACTTC	CAWSVARGWETQYF	TRBV30	TRBJ2-5	TRBD1	-